Below are 28 T cell receptor beta chains sequenced from a single sample in a study of beta chain features in type 1 diabetes. All of the isolated RNA was reverse transcribed, so expressed TCRB transcripts were sequenced. Profiling relied on immunoSEQ multiplex PCR, and the TCRdb table lists in-frame clones only, not all of them. Of almost 350,000 clones listed, approximately 8% are singletons. Sequenced material: central memory CD4+ T cells from blood. The receptors shown here come from a woman under 30 in good health.

On this clone: The same CDR3 can be traced to other DNA sequences in this sample. CDR3 sequence (DNA): TGTGCCACCAGCAGAGATTTAGCCTACAATGAGCAGTTCTTC. This sequence encodes CATSRDLAYNEQFF. The chain links TRBV15 to TRBJ2-1; D call uncertain. CDR1 LNHNV and CDR2 YYDKDF come from the germline V gene (reference sequence). The germline V and J ends were trimmed by 0 bases and 2 bases, with 5 bases remaining between them. This CDR3 is built from 14 residues. Based on the CDR3 plus reference TRBV15 and TRBJ2-1, the full variable domain is DAMVIQNPRYQVTQFGKPVTLSCSQTLNHNVMYWYQQKSSQAPKLLFHYYDKDFNNEADTPDNFQSRRPNTSFCFLDIRSPGLGDTAMYLCATSRDLAYNEQFFGPGTRLTVL.

The chain couples TRBV4-3 to TRBJ2-5; no definite D call. This CDR3 has 14 residues. Germline values: CDR1 LGHNA, CDR2 YSLEER. V dropped 0 bases and J dropped 11 bases, with 16 bases sitting between them. CDR3 in amino acids: CASSQESLGREQYF. The CDR3 DNA is TGCGCCAGCAGCCAAGAAAGTCTAGGACGTGAGCAGTACTTC.

The chain is built from TRBV7-2 and TRBJ2-7; TRBD2 aligns across 7 bases. V trimming: 4 bases; J trimming: 4 bases; junction bases outside the gene matches: 7. CDR1 and CDR2 from the germline V gene are SGHTA and FQGNSA. This CDR3 comprises 14 residues. CDR3 nucleotides: TGTGCCAGCAGCTCGTTCGGGACTAAATACGAGCAGTACTTC. Protein sequence: CASSSFGTKYEQYF. Full variable domain (missing parts from reference TRBV7-2 and TRBJ2-7): GAGVSQSPSNKVTEKGKDVELRCDPISGHTALYWYRQSLGQGLEFLIYFQGNSAPDKSGLPSDRFSAERTGGSVSTLTIQRTQQEDSAVYLCASSSFGTKYEQYFGPGTRLTVT.

This clone has ten or more counts. The chain uses TRBV12-5 and TRBJ2-2, with D possibly TRBD1 on 5 matching bases. V lost 7 bases, J lost 6 bases, and 12 bases lay in between. Germline lookup yields CDR1 LGHNT and CDR2 FRNRAP. This CDR3 spans 13 amino acids. CDR3 DNA sequence: TGTGCTAGTGCCCTGACAGAGGCCGGGGAGCTGTTTTTT. It is translated as CASALTEAGELFF.

A few counts support this clone. V usage is TRBV14 and J usage is TRBJ1-2; D ambiguous. V gave up 6 bases and J gave up 7 bases, with 15 bases separating them. CDR1 is SGHDN and CDR2 is FVKESK in the germline V gene. The CDR3 is 13 amino acids. This CDR3 is CASSPHTDRGYTF. Here the CDR3 DNA reads TGTGCCAGCAGTCCTCATACGGACCGTGGCTACACCTTC.

This clone came up a few times. In the same sample, other DNA sequences code for this CDR3. The chain links TRBV6-6 to TRBJ1-1; possibly TRBD1 for D (6 bases). V gave up 5 bases and J gave up 1 base, with 8 bases separating them. Germline V gene lookup returns CDR1 MNHNY and CDR2 SVGAGI (reference sequence). The CDR3 runs to 13 residues. Here the CDR3 reads CASSRQENTEAFF. DNA for the CDR3: TGTGCCAGCAGTCGACAGGAGAACACTGAAGCTTTCTTT.

The chain combines TRBV5-1 with TRBJ2-1; 10 positions agree with TRBD1. Per germline, CDR1 SGHRS and CDR2 YFSETQ. The CDR3 is 16 amino acids. V gave up 6 bases and J gave up 2 bases; unmatched junction bases: 8. The CDR3 region has the DNA TGCGCCAGCAATTCCCTCGGGACAGGGGCCTACAATGAGCAGTTCTTC. Amino acid sequence: CASNSLGTGAYNEQFF. Based on the CDR3 plus reference TRBV5-1 and TRBJ2-1, the full variable domain is KAGVTQTPRYLIKTRGQQVTLSCSPISGHRSVSWYQQTPGQGLQFLFEYFSETQRNKGNFPGRFSGRQFSNSRSEMNVSTLELGDSALYLCASNSLGTGAYNEQFFGPGTRLTVL.

The rearrangement links TRBV9 to TRBJ2-1; tentative D call: TRBD2 (6 bases). This CDR3 has 16 residues. CDR1 and CDR2 (germline): SGDLS, YYNGEE. V was shortened by 0 bases and J by 0 bases, with 10 bases between the two germline ends. Here the CDR3 reads CASSVVSGVSYNEQFF. Written as DNA, the CDR3 is TGTGCCAGCAGCGTAGTTTCGGGAGTCTCCTACAATGAGCAGTTCTTC.

The chain recombines TRBV28 with TRBJ2-7; tentatively, D is TRBD2 (6 bases). Germline loops: CDR1 MDHEN, CDR2 SYDVKM. The V and J ends lost 4 bases and 5 bases respectively, with 18 bases between them. CDR3 length: 15 residues. As DNA, the CDR3 is TGTGCCAGCAGTTCGACGGGAGTGGGGGAAAACGAGCAGTACTTC. It encodes CASSSTGVGENEQYF. The whole variable domain, remainder taken from reference TRBV28 and TRBJ2-7, is DVKVTQSSRYLVKRTGEKVFLECVQDMDHENMFWYRQDPGLGLRLIYFSYDVKMKEKGDIPEGYSVSREKKERFSLILESASTNQTSMYLCASSSTGVGENEQYFGPGTRLTVT.

This clone was detected only a few times. The chain recombines TRBV6-5 with TRBJ2-7; 12 nucleotides line up with TRBD2. Germline CDR1 MNHEY, CDR2 SVGAGI. The length of the CDR3 is 14 residues. The trim removed 5 bases at V and 7 bases at J, leaving 6 bases unmatched. In nucleotides, the CDR3 is TGTGCCAGCAGTATCCTAGCGGGAGGGCTTGAGCAGTACTTC. As protein: CASSILAGGLEQYF.

The CDR3 DNA reads TGTGCCAGTAGTTACAGGGTTAACACAGATACGCAGTATTTT. It is translated as CASSYRVNTDTQYF. The chain employs TRBV2 and TRBJ2-3, with D possibly being TRBD1 (6 bases). The V and J ends lost 9 bases and 2 bases respectively, with 15 bases between them. Germline values: CDR1 SNHLY, CDR2 FYNNEI. CDR3 length: 14 amino acids.

The chain has TRBV15 and TRBJ2-7; 7 bases are shared with TRBD2. This CDR3 comprises 15 residues. CDR1 is LNHNV and CDR2 is YYDKDF in the germline V gene (reference sequence). Trimming removed 0 bases from V and 0 bases from J; junction bases left unmatched: 2. CDR3 amino acids: CATSRERGSSYEQYF. Written as DNA, the CDR3 is TGTGCCACCAGCAGAGAACGCGGGAGCTCCTACGAGCAGTACTTC. Based on the CDR3 plus reference TRBV15 and TRBJ2-7, the full variable domain is DAMVIQNPRYQVTQFGKPVTLSCSQTLNHNVMYWYQQKSSQAPKLLFHYYDKDFNNEADTPDNFQSRRPNTSFCFLDIRSPGLGDTAMYLCATSRERGSSYEQYFGPGTRLTVT.

In this sample, this clone turned up a few times. Germline is not matched at one junction end, which may reflect a read error. The chain has TRBV28 and TRBJ2-7; D not certain. Germline CDR1 MDHEN, CDR2 SYDVKM. This CDR3 region has 9 residues. The CDR3 here is CASPSTENF. The CDR3 DNA sequence: TGTGCCAGCCCATCCACAGAAAACTTC.

V and J are TRBV28 and TRBJ2-7; 8 positions agree with TRBD1. From germline, CDR1 is MDHEN and CDR2 SYDVKM. With V trimmed by 6 bases and J by 4 bases, 11 bases remained unmatched. This CDR3 is built from 15 residues. This CDR3 reads CASSATRQGIYEQYF. The DNA of the CDR3 is TGTGCCAGCAGCGCTACACGACAGGGGATATACGAGCAGTACTTC.

The CDR3 here is CASTPGLEGLYEQYF. DNA of the CDR3: TGTGCCAGCACCCCAGGGCTAGAGGGTCTCTACGAGCAGTACTTC. This chain links TRBV4-2 with TRBJ2-7; possibly TRBD1 or TRBD2 for D (5 bases each). V shed 7 bases and J shed 3 bases, with 19 bases lying between them. In germline, CDR1 is LGHNA, CDR2 YNFKEQ. The CDR3 is made up of 15 amino acids.

The genes are TRBV29-1 and TRBJ2-1; 7 bases are shared with TRBD2. CDR1 is SQVTM, CDR2 ANQGSEA, per germline. The V and J ends lost 4 bases and 12 bases, in that order; junction bases with no gene match: 15. CDR3 length: 14 amino acids. CDR3 loop: CSVVVSEGGPPQFF. The CDR3 coding sequence is TGCAGCGTTGTCGTTAGCGAGGGAGGGCCCCCGCAGTTCTTC.

V gene TRBV20-1 combines with J gene TRBJ1-1, with D uncertain. The CDR3 has 8 residues. Trimming cost V 6 bases and J 10 bases, with 6 bases left between them. Germline V CDR1 and CDR2: DFQATT, SNEGSKA (reference sequence). CDR3 DNA sequence: TGCAGTGCCCCGGGAGCTTTCTTT. Translation: CSAPGAFF.

This clone came up a few times. V gene TRBV9 combines with J gene TRBJ2-7, with 7 bases that match TRBD1. CDR1 and CDR2 from the germline V gene are SGDLS and YYNGEE. Trimming removed 0 bases from V and 6 bases from J; junction bases left unmatched: 12. The CDR3 consists of 16 residues. The CDR3 sequence is CASSVDQGQLRSEQYF. CDR3 coding DNA: TGTGCCAGCAGCGTAGACCAGGGACAGCTCCGATCCGAGCAGTACTTC.

This clone was detected a few times. The chain uses TRBV7-2 and TRBJ2-7; D is uncertain. CDR3 size: 15 residues. CDR1 SGHTA and CDR2 FQGNSA come from the germline V gene. Deletions cut 0 bases from V and 0 bases from J, with 9 bases between. The CDR3 region is CASSLAGSNSYEQYF. CDR3 DNA: TGTGCCAGCAGCTTAGCAGGCAGTAACTCCTACGAGCAGTACTTC. The whole variable domain, remainder taken from reference TRBV7-2 and TRBJ2-7, is GAGVSQSPSNKVTEKGKDVELRCDPISGHTALYWYRQSLGQGLEFLIYFQGNSAPDKSGLPSDRFSAERTGGSVSTLTIQRTQQEDSAVYLCASSLAGSNSYEQYFGPGTRLTVT.

With respect to this clone: In the same sample, other DNA sequences code for this CDR3. The gene calls are TRBV29-1 and TRBJ2-5; either TRBD1 or TRBD2 may supply D (6 bases each). The CDR3 spans 14 residues. The V end lost 4 bases, the J end lost 7 bases, and 19 bases lay between the germline ends. The germline V gene encodes CDR1 SQVTM and CDR2 ANQGSEA. Written as DNA, the CDR3 is TGCAGCGTTGTAGGGGGGCGATGGGGAGCGACCCAGTACTTC. It codes for CSVVGGRWGATQYF.

At least ten counts were recorded for this clone. The chain links TRBV28 to TRBJ2-1; D perhaps matches TRBD1 (5 bases). Germline CDR1 MDHEN, CDR2 SYDVKM. The CDR3 contains 15 residues. Trimming removed 6 bases at V and 6 bases at J, with 18 bases between. CDR3 in DNA: TGTGCCAGCAGCCAATCTGAACAGGCTCTCAATGAGCAGTTCTTC. Amino acid sequence: CASSQSEQALNEQFF. Filled out from reference TRBV28 and TRBJ2-1, the complete variable domain reads DVKVTQSSRYLVKRTGEKVFLECVQDMDHENMFWYRQDPGLGLRLIYFSYDVKMKEKGDIPEGYSVSREKKERFSLILESASTNQTSMYLCASSQSEQALNEQFFGPGTRLTVL.

Comment on this clone: This may stem from a read error, because a much larger clone lies one nucleotide away. V usage is TRBV7-8 and J usage is TRBJ2-2, with D uncertain. Per germline, CDR1 SGHVS and CDR2 FQNEAQ. V lost 5 bases to trimming and J lost 1 base, with 2 bases between them. This CDR3 spans 12 amino acids. CDR3 region: CASSLNTGELFF. In DNA, the CDR3 is TGTGCCAGCAGCCTGAACACCGGGGAGCTGTTTTTT.

This clone has a handful of counts. Additional DNA sequences in this sample encode the identical CDR3. The chain has TRBV7-2 and TRBJ2-7; D not certain. The V end was cut by 2 bases, the J end by 3 bases, with 5 bases between. Germline CDR1 is SGHTA and CDR2 is FQGNSA. CDR3 size: 12 residues. CDR3 in DNA: TGTGCCAGCAGCTTAAGCCTCTACGAGCAGTACTTC. Translating gives CASSLSLYEQYF.

V is TRBV6-5 and J is TRBJ1-2; D not certain. From germline, CDR1 is MNHEY and CDR2 SVGAGI. The CDR3 is 13 residues long. Trimming pared 5 bases from V and 0 bases from J, leaving 7 bases between. CDR3 protein: CASSPGPNYGYTF. The CDR3 nucleotides are TGTGCCAGCAGTCCGGGCCCTAACTATGGCTACACCTTC.

The V call is TRBV28, the J call TRBJ2-3; 7 bases are a match to TRBD1. Germline V CDR1 and CDR2: MDHEN, SYDVKM. V gave up 2 bases and J gave up 2 bases; unmatched junction bases: 4. This CDR3 comprises 15 residues. The CDR3 here is CASSLPGGTTDTQYF. The CDR3 bases are TGTGCCAGCAGTTTACCAGGGGGAACCACAGATACGCAGTATTTT.

In its sample, this clone was seen a few times. The junction differs from germline at one of its ends, possibly a read error. The chain is built from TRBV27 and TRBJ2-7, with 9 bases lining up with TRBD2. CDR1 MNHEY and CDR2 SMNVEV come from the germline V gene (reference sequence). The CDR3 has 13 amino acids. The CDR3 region is CASSKEIGTSLSF. CDR3 coding DNA: TGTGCCAGCAGCAAGGAAATCGGGACTAGCCTCAGCTTC.

The CDR3 region is CASSLKSTEAFF. In DNA, the CDR3 is TGTGCCAGCAGCCTAAAGAGCACTGAAGCTTTCTTT. The chain is built from TRBV11-1 and TRBJ1-1; D remains unclear. Germline assignment: CDR1 SGHAT and CDR2 FQDESV (reference sequence). V shed 5 bases and J shed 4 bases, with 8 bases lying between them. The CDR3 loop spans 12 amino acids.

This sequence joins TRBV4-3 and TRBJ2-1; 12 bases agree with TRBD2. This CDR3 spans 16 amino acids. Unmatched junction bases numbered 5, after V lost 4 bases and J lost 4 bases. CDR1 is LGHNA and CDR2 is YSLEER in the germline V gene. CDR3 nucleotides: TGCGCCAGCAGCCCCCGACTAGCGGGAGCTTACAATGAGCAGTTCTTC. This encodes CASSPRLAGAYNEQFF.